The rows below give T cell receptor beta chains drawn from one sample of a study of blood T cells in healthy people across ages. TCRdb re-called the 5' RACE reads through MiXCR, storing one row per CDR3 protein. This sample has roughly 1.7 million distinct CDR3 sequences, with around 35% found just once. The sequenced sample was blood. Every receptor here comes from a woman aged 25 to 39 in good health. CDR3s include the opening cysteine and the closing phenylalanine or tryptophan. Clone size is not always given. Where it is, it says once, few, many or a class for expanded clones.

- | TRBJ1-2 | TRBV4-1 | CASSQEPGWDYGYTF
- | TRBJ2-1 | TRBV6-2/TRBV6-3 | CASRPTLREWGEQFF
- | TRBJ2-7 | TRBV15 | CATSRGAGSNEQYF
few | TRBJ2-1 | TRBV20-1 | CSAVTSVVINEQFF
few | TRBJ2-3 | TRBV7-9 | CASRDVMDTQYF
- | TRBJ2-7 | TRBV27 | CASRPGGWGGEQYF
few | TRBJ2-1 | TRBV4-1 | CASSYTRHVYNEQFF
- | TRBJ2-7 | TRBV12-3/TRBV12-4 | CAGSPAGQPSYEQYF
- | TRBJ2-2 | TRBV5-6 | CASSLFDRVGTGELFF
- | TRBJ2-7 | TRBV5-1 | CASSPGGSITYEQYF
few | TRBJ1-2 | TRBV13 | CASSPQGGDYGYTF
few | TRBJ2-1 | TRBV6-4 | CASSQRSFQGEQFF
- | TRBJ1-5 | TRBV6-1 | CASSEWKGQGNQPQHF
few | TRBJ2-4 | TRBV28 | CASSSHSVAKNIQYF
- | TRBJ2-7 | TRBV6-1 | CAASSGKFYEQYF
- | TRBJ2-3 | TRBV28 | CASRKLRTDPQYF
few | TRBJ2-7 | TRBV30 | CACQGLAGVSYEQYF
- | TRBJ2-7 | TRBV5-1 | CASSLERYYEQYF
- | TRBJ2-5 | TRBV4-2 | CASSQDRGAATSAQYF
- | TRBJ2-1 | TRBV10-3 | CAIMGQGSDEQFF
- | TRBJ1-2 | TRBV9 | CASSPQPGGYTF
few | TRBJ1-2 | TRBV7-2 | CASSRKVGDGYTF
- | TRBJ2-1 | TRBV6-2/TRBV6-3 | CASYHRDRGANEQFF
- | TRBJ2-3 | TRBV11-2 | CASSLVAVPRDTDTQYF
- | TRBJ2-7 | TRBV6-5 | CASRRTAKNLREYF
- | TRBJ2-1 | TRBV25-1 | CASPMYDGSYNEQFF